This T cell receptor beta chain is drawn from a study of molecular identifiers for immune sequencing clone quantification. A single record per CDR3 protein comes from TCRdb applying MiXCR to the PCR reads. The data hold more than 450,000 distinct CDR3 sequences, with about a fifth observed a single time. Study-level results: For effector cells, clones above 20 RNA copies held over 97% of molecules; for naive cells, under 1%.

Remarks on this clonotype: What it binds is not known. One junction end disagrees with the germline gene, perhaps due to a read error.

The germline V gene has CDR1 LGHNT and CDR2 FRNRAP. The CDR3 runs to 17 residues. The source material was naive CD8+ T cells from blood, with Jurkat cell RNA spiked in. Subset meaning: FACS-sorted CD8+CD4-CCR7+CD45RA+ naive T cells. The chain carries TRBV12-5 and TRBJ2-1; the match to TRBD1 covers 9 bases. This TCR was sampled from a human donor in good health. Some libraries in this study had Jurkat cell RNA spiked in. The CDR3 spells CAGGLGRGQGSYNEQFF. The CDR3 DNA is TGTGCTGGTGGTTTAGGTAGGGGACAGGGTTCCTACAATGAGCAGTTCTTC.